This is a list of T cell receptor beta chains from one sample in a study of CD8+ T cells in alopecia areata. Sequenced by immunoSEQ multiplex PCR; TCRdb stores in-frame clones only, minus some. The repertoire has 65,000 to 95,000 clones, about 51% of them found once; the top ten carry roughly 5.6%. The specimen was NKG2D-high CD8+ T cells sorted from blood. The receptor source for this set is a human donor with alopecia areata. Each CDR3 is given without its conserved first and last residue.

v_call cdr3_aa
TRBV19 ASTLQGLGSYNEQF
TRBV29-1 SGGDNRDRGYT
TRBV6-5 ASPSGQNTGELF
TRBV29-1 SVWAGAGDQPQH
TRBV7-9 ASSARDGTYEQY
TRBV5-1 ASSYGQGLNTEAF
TRBV27 ATHPKGGGSNQPQH
TRBV4-1 ASSQVSLGDSTDTQY
TRBV27 ASSFTGDEQF
TRBV11-3 ASSATGTDSYEQY
TRBV5-6 ASSSGTFYEQY
TRBV2 ASSEFEGRDYEQY